The clone carrying this T cell receptor (beta chain) was counted a single time. Antigen: not known. The data originate from a study of Ad26.COV2.S vaccination and SARS-CoV-2 variants. Study overall: The authors gave Ad26.COV2.S intramuscularly, either once or twice 56 days apart.

Study-wide findings and caveats: Assessments of TCR breadth and depth may have underestimated the total T cell responses. People given the vaccine had a wider spike-specific TCR breadth than placebo recipients did.

Looked up from germline, CDR1 is MDHEN and CDR2 is SYDVKM. The V and J ends lost 5 bases and 7 bases, in that order; junction bases with no gene match: 16. This CDR3 has 18 residues. The treatment here: roughly 18 received Ad26.COV2.S at low or high dose, single or two shots; several received placebo; per-sample allocation not given. Sampling occurred on day 63 after the first vaccine or placebo injection. Assay used: immunoSEQ multiplex PCR; TCRdb lists only in-frame clones, some missing. This sample carries around 450,000 clones, 85% to 90% of them seen once, and the ten largest clones take approximately 2.5%.

This chain connects TRBV28 to TRBJ1-6; 8 positions match TRBD1. The TCR originated in a person aged 18 to 59 who received the Ad26.COV2.S COVID-19 vaccine or a placebo. Sequences were derived from peripheral blood, sampled in a trial of Ad26.COV2.S vaccine versus placebo. DNA of the CDR3: TGTGCCAGCAGTCTTGCAGGGGGCTCAATATCCGAGAATTCACCCCTCCACTTT. Translation gives CASSLAGGSISENSPLHF.